This TCR beta chain was recovered during a study of blood T cell repertoires in COVID-19. Study-level background: Acute and convalescent COVID-19 specimens originated in the United States, Italy and Spain. Sources were T cells, B-cell-depleted T cells, or PBMCs; the material itself was cDNA or gDNA.

In the original analysis: Amplification of reference gene primers was used by the study to estimate nucleated cell counts. Method: immunoSEQ multiplex PCR; TCRdb's copy keeps in-frame clones and lacks some. V and J calls and clone size come straight from that table; D and trimming were deduced from the DNA. The profile shows around 65,000 clones, about 81% of them singletons. Trimming stripped 1 base from V and 0 bases from J, with 12 bases between. The length of the CDR3 is 16 residues. Germline V gives CDR1 KGHSH, CDR2 LQKENI. The clonotype was recovered from a human donor in a cohort sampled during active COVID-19. Sample: peripheral blood. The chain uses TRBV18 and TRBJ2-5, with D hard to call. CDR3 amino acids: CASSPLSTLYQETQYF. As DNA, the CDR3 is TGTGCCAGCTCACCACTCTCGACTCTGTACCAAGAGACCCAGTACTTC. The variable domain in full, completed from reference TRBV18 and TRBJ2-5, reads NAGVMQNPRHLVRRRGQEARLRCSPMKGHSHVYWYRQLPEEGLKFMVYLQKENIIDESGMPKERFSAEFPKEGPSILRIQQVVRGDSAAYFCASSPLSTLYQETQYFGPGTRLLVL.